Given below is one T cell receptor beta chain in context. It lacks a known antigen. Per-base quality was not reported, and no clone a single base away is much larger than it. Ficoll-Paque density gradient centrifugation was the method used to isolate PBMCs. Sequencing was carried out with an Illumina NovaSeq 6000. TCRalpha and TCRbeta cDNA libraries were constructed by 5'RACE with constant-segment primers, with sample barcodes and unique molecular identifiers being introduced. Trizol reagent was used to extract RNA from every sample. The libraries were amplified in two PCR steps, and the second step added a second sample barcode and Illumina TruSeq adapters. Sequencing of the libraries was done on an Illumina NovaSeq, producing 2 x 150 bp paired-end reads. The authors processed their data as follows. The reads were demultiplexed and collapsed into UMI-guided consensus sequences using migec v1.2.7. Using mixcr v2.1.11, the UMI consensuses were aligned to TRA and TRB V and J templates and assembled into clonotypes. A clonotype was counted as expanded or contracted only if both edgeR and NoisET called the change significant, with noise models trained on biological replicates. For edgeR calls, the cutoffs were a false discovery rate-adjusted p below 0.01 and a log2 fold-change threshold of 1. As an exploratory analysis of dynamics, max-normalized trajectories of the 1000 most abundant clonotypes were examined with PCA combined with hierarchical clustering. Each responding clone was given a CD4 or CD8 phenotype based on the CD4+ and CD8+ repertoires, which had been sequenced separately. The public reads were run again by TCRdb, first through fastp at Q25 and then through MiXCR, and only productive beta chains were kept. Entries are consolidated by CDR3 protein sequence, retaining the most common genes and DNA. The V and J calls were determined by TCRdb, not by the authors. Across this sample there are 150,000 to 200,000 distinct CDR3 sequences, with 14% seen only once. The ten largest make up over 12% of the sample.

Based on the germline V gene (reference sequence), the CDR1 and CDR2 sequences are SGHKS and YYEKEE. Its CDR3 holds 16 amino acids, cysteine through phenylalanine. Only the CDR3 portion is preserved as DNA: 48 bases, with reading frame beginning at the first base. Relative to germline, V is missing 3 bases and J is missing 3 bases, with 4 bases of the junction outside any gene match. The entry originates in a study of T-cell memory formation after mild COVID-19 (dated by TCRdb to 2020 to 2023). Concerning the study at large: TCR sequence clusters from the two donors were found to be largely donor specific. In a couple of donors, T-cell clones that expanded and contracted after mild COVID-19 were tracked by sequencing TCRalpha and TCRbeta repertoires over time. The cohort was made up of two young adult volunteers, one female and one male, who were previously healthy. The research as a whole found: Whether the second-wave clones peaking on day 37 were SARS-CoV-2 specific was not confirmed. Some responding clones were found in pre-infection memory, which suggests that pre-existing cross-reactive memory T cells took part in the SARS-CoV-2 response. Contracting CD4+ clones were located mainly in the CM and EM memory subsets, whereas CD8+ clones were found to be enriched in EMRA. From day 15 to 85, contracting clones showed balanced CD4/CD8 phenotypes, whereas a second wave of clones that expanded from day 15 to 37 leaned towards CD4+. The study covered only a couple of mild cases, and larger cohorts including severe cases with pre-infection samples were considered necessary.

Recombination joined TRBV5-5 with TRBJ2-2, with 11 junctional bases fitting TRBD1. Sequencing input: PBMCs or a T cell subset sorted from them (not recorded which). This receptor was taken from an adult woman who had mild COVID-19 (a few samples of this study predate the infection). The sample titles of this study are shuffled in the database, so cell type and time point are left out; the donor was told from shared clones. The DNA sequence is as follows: TGTGCCAGCAGCTCGGACAGGGGGCAGGACACCGGGGAGCTGTTTTTT. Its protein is CASSSDRGQDTGELFF. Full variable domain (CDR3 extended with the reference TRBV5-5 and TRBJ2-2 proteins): DAGVTQSPTHLIKTRGQQVTLRCSPISGHKSVSWYQQVLGQGPQFIFQYYEKEERGRGNFPDRFSARQFPNYSSELNVNALLLGDSALYLCASSSDRGQDTGELFFGEGSRLTVL.